This T cell receptor beta chain was profiled in a study of shared clonotypes between healthy human individuals. Regarding the study as a whole: Clonotypes not shared had lower generation probabilities than those common to all four donors. Limitation of the genetic and exposure-history diversity represented came from the few donors.

The germline V and J ends were trimmed by 8 bases and 1 base, with 11 bases remaining between them. Per germline, CDR1 MDHEN and CDR2 SYDVKM. The CDR3 runs to 13 residues. For every subset, genomic DNA was evenly distributed across several immunoSEQ plates. Produced via immunoSEQ multiplex PCR; TCRdb's table is partial and in-frame only. The profile shows about 2 million clones, around 96% of them singletons. About this clone itself: What it binds is unknown.

CD8 cells classed as naive were CD45RO-negative and positively selected for CCR7, excluding terminally differentiated effector memory CD45RA+ cells. The sequence was collected from a man aged 18 to 29 in good health. The chain uses TRBV28 and TRBJ2-5, with D possibly TRBD1 on 6 matching bases. Sequences were obtained from naive CD8+ T cells sorted from blood. The CDR3 loop reads CASLGQFQETQYF. CDR3 DNA: TGTGCCAGCCTTGGACAGTTCCAAGAGACCCAGTACTTC.